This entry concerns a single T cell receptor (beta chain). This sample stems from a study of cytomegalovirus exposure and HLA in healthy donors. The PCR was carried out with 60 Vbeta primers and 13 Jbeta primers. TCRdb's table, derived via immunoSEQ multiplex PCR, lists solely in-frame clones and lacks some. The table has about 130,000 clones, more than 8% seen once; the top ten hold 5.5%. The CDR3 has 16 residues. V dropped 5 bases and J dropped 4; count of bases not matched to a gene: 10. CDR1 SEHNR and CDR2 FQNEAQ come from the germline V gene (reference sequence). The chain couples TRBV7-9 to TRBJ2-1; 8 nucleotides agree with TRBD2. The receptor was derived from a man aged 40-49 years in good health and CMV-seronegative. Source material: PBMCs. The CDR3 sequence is CASSVYSGTSYNEQFF. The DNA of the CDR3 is TGTGCCAGCAGCGTTTATAGCGGGACTTCATACAATGAGCAGTTCTTC. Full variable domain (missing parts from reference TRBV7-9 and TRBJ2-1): DTGVSQNPRHKITKRGQNVTFRCDPISEHNRLYWYRQTLGQGPEFLTYFQNEAQLEKSRLLSDRFSAERPKGSFSTLEIQRTEQGDSAMYLCASSVYSGTSYNEQFFGPGTRLTVL.